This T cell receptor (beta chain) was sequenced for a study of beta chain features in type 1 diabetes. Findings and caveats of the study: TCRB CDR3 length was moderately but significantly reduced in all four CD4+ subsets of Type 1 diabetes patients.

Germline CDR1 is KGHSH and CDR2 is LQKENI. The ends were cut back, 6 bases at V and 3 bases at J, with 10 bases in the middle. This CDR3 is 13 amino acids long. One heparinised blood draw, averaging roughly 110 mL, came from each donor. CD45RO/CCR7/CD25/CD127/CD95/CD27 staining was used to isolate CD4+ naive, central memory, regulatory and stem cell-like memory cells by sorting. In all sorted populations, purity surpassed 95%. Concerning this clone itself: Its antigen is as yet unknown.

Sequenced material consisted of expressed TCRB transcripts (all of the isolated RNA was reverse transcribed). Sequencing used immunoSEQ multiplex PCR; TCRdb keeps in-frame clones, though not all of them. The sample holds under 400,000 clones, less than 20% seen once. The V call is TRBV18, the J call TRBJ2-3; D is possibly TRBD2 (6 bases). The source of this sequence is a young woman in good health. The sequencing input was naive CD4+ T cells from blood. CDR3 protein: CASSGGATDTQYF. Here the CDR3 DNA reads TGTGCCAGCTCCGGAGGGGCAACAGATACGCAGTATTTT.